A selection of T cell receptor beta chains follows, all from one sample in a study of blood T cells in healthy people across ages. TCRdb used MiXCR to reprocess the 5' RACE reads, holding one entry per CDR3 protein. The table includes about a million distinct CDR3 sequences, roughly 48% detected once. Sequenced sample: blood. Receptors were obtained from a man aged 30 to 39 in good health. CDR3s include the opening cysteine and the closing phenylalanine or tryptophan. Fields, in order: V gene, J gene, clone size, D gene, CDR3 DNA, CDR3 protein. A D gene is named only where the DNA matches it firmly. The listing skips clone size in some rows; elsewhere it reads once, few, many or a size class.

TRBV25-1	TRBJ2-5	NA	NA	TGTGCCAGCAGTGAATCACGTCTCTGGGAGCAGTACTTC	CASSESRLWEQYF
TRBV6-1	TRBJ2-1	few	TRBD2	TGTGCCAGCAGTGCCGAACTAGCGGGGGGGCGAGATGAGCAGTTCTTC	CASSAELAGGRDEQFF
TRBV6-1	TRBJ1-2	NA	TRBD1	TGTGCCAGCAGTCTCACAGGGACAGGGACTAACTATGGCTACACCTTC	CASSLTGTGTNYGYTF
TRBV6-5	TRBJ2-7	few	NA	TGTGCCAGCAGTGACCGAAACAGGGTCGAGCAGTACTTC	CASSDRNRVEQYF
TRBV4-2	TRBJ2-3	few	NA	TGTGCCAGCGTCTCTCGACTTGACGTCACAGATACGCAGTATTTT	CASVSRLDVTDTQYF
TRBV4-3	TRBJ2-1	NA	TRBD1	TGCGCCAGCAGCCAATCAGACAGGGGGCACAATGAGCAGTTCTTC	CASSQSDRGHNEQFF
TRBV30	TRBJ1-2	once	TRBD1	TGTGCCTGGAGTCAGGGGGCCTATGGCTACACCTTC	CAWSQGAYGYTF
TRBV3-1	TRBJ2-7	NA	TRBD2	TGTGCCAGCAGCCAAGATGGCGGGGGGGGATTCGAGCAGTACTTC	CASSQDGGGGFEQYF
TRBV6-5	TRBJ1-4	few	NA	TGTGCCAGCAGTTACTCGACCTGGCAGGGGATGGGGTTTAATGAAAAACTGTTTTTT	CASSYSTWQGMGFNEKLFF
TRBV6-2/TRBV6-3	TRBJ2-7	few	NA	TGTGCCAGCAGTTACCCTAGCTCCTACGAGCAGTACTTC	CASSYPSSYEQYF
TRBV7-9	TRBJ2-7	NA	NA	TGTGCCAGCAGCTTGATGGGCCCTCAGGGAAACGAGCAGTACTTC	CASSLMGPQGNEQYF
TRBV28	TRBJ1-1	NA	NA	TGTGCCAGCAGTAACGCGGGAAAAGCTTTCTTT	CASSNAGKAFF
TRBV29-1	TRBJ2-7	NA	NA	TGCAGCGCCTTGGGGGAAGGCTTACGAGAGCAGTACTTC	CSALGEGLREQYF
TRBV5-1	TRBJ2-7	NA	TRBD2	TGCGCCAGCACCCAGACTAGCGGGGGTAGTTACGAGCAGTACTTC	CASTQTSGGSYEQYF
TRBV9	TRBJ2-2	few	TRBD2	TGTGCCAGCAGCAAGGGGACTAGCGGGAACACCGGGGAGCTGTTTTTT	CASSKGTSGNTGELFF
TRBV20-1	TRBJ2-5	NA	TRBD2	TGCAGTGTCCACCCCCTAGCGGGGGAAAACCAAGAGACCCAGTACTTC	CSVHPLAGENQETQYF
TRBV27	TRBJ1-5	few	NA	TGTGCCAGCAGTCTGGGTCGGGTTAGCAATCAGCCCCAGCATTTT	CASSLGRVSNQPQHF
TRBV20-1	TRBJ2-1	NA	NA	TGCAGTGCCAGCCCTCGGACCTCCTACAATGAGCAGTTCTTC	CSASPRTSYNEQFF
TRBV6-5	TRBJ2-5	NA	NA	TGTGCCAGCAGTGACAGTTTTAGGGGTGAGCAGTACTTC	CASSDSFRGEQYF
TRBV4-1	TRBJ1-4	few	NA	TGCGCCAGCAGCCAAGATGGCAGGGAAGAGTTTTTT	CASSQDGREEFF
TRBV20-1	TRBJ1-2	once	NA	TGCAGTGCTAGCGCCCCGGAGGGCTACACCTTC	CSASAPEGYTF
TRBV5-1	TRBJ1-2	NA	NA	TGCGCCAGCAAGAAGGAGGACAAATACTATGGCTACACCTTC	CASKKEDKYYGYTF
TRBV2	TRBJ2-5	few	NA	TGTGCCAGCAGTCAACCGACAGGTTTTAGAGAGACCCAGTACTTC	CASSQPTGFRETQYF
TRBV27	TRBJ2-1	NA	NA	TGTGCCAGCAGTTTATCGTCAGTTTCCTACAATGAGCAGTTCTTC	CASSLSSVSYNEQFF
TRBV20-1	TRBJ2-3	NA	TRBD2	TGCAGTGCTACTGGTCGCGGGGGGGCCGGGGATACGCAGTATTTT	CSATGRGGAGDTQYF
TRBV9	TRBJ2-5	many	TRBD1	TGTGCCAGCAGCGCCGGGGACAGGCCGGAGACCCAGTACTTC	CASSAGDRPETQYF
TRBV13	TRBJ2-7	few	TRBD1	TGTGCCAGCAGCTTTAAGGGACAGGGGACCTACGAGCAGTACTTC	CASSFKGQGTYEQYF
TRBV6-1	TRBJ1-2	NA	NA	TGTGCCAGCAGTAGATACAGGGAGTTCCTTTCCTTGATGGTGGGCTACACCTTC	CASSRYREFLSLMVGYTF
TRBV6-1	TRBJ2-7	NA	NA	TGTGCCAGCAGTGAAAGAATAGGGCTCTCCTACGAGCAGTACTTC	CASSERIGLSYEQYF
TRBV3-1	TRBJ2-6	few	NA	TGTGCCAGCAGCCCCACGACGGTCTCTGGGGCCAACGTCCTGACTTTC	CASSPTTVSGANVLTF
TRBV6-2/TRBV6-3	TRBJ2-5	few	TRBD1	TGTGCCACCGAGGACAGGGGGTTGGAGACCCAGTACTTC	CATEDRGLETQYF
TRBV5-1	TRBJ1-5	NA	NA	TGCGCCAGCAGCTTGGGGACAGACGTCGATCAGCCCCAGCATTTT	CASSLGTDVDQPQHF
TRBV4-2	TRBJ2-6	NA	TRBD1	TGTGCCAGCAGCCAAGCGGACAGGGGTAATGGGGCCAACGTCCTGACTTTC	CASSQADRGNGANVLTF
TRBV5-1	TRBJ1-2	NA	NA	TGCGCCAGCAGCTTGGGGACAAGGGATGGCTACACCTTC	CASSLGTRDGYTF
TRBV3-1	TRBJ1-1	few	NA	TGTGCCAGCAGCCAAGATGTTGGAGACACTGAAGCTTTCTTT	CASSQDVGDTEAFF
TRBV25-1	TRBJ2-4	few	NA	TGTGCCAGCAGTATACCACCCAAAAACATTCAGTACTTC	CASSIPPKNIQYF
TRBV6-6	TRBJ2-5	few	NA	TGTGCCAGCAGTTACTCGGCGACAGATCAAGAGACCCAGTACTTC	CASSYSATDQETQYF
TRBV4-1	TRBJ2-5	NA	NA	TGCGCCAGCAGCCAGGGATCCGGACCGGAAGAGACCCAGTACTTC	CASSQGSGPEETQYF
TRBV9	TRBJ2-7	NA	NA	TGTGCCAGCAGCGTAGGTCTGAGCGGGCCCTACGAGCAGTACTTC	CASSVGLSGPYEQYF
TRBV11-2	TRBJ2-5	few	NA	TGTGCCAGCAGCGGAGAGGCGGGTCAAGAGACCCAGTACTTC	CASSGEAGQETQYF
TRBV6-7	TRBJ2-6	once	NA	TGTGCCAGCAGTTACTCGTACACAGGGCCCTCTGGGGCCAACGTCCTGACTTTC	CASSYSYTGPSGANVLTF
TRBV4-2	TRBJ2-1	many	NA	TGTGCCAGCAGCCAAGATGGGACTTCTCCCTACAATGAGCAGTTCTTC	CASSQDGTSPYNEQFF
TRBV5-4	TRBJ2-3	few	TRBD2	TGTGCCAGCAGTTCCCGGGGGGGCAGGACAGATACGCAGTATTTT	CASSSRGGRTDTQYF
TRBV3-1	TRBJ2-3	few	TRBD2	TGTGCCAGCAGCCAAGGACTAGCGGCAGATACGCAGTATTTT	CASSQGLAADTQYF
TRBV6-4	TRBJ2-1	many	NA	TGTGCCAGCAGTTTCGACCCGGTAACCTACAATGAGCAGTTCTTC	CASSFDPVTYNEQFF
TRBV10-3	TRBJ1-1	NA	NA	TGTGCCATCAGTGAGGGGGCGCCGCCTGAAGCTTTCTTT	CAISEGAPPEAFF
TRBV7-9	TRBJ1-6	NA	NA	TGTGCCAGCAGGGTCGACGGGCGTTTTAGCTCCTATAATTCACCCCTCCACTTT	CASRVDGRFSSYNSPLHF
TRBV7-3	TRBJ2-7	NA	TRBD1	TGTGCCAGTGGGACAGGGGGGTACGAGCAGTACTTC	CASGTGGYEQYF
TRBV4-2	TRBJ1-6	few	TRBD1	TGTGCCAGCAGCCAAGTAGCCGGACAGGGCGATTCACCCCTCCACTTT	CASSQVAGQGDSPLHF
TRBV13	TRBJ1-5	NA	NA	TGTGCCAGCAGCTTAGGTGGCTTCGGGGGCTCGTATCAGCCCCAGCATTTT	CASSLGGFGGSYQPQHF
TRBV7-9	TRBJ1-4	NA	TRBD1	TGTGCCAGCAGTTCCGGGACAGGGACCCCAACTAATGAAAAACTGTTTTTT	CASSSGTGTPTNEKLFF
TRBV20-1	TRBJ2-7	NA	TRBD1	TGCAGTGCTAGGGGGGGACAGGGAAGGAGCGAGCAGTACTTC	CSARGGQGRSEQYF
TRBV5-1	TRBJ2-5	NA	NA	TGCGCCAGCAGCCTTGATCTGGGGGCCAAAGAGACCCAGTACTTC	CASSLDLGAKETQYF
TRBV5-1	TRBJ2-3	NA	NA	TGCGCCAGCAGACCCGAGGGGGGCACAGATACGCAGTATTTT	CASRPEGGTDTQYF
TRBV5-6	TRBJ1-1	NA	NA	TGTGCCAGCAGCCCGAGGATTCGGACGGGCACTGAAGCTTTCTTT	CASSPRIRTGTEAFF